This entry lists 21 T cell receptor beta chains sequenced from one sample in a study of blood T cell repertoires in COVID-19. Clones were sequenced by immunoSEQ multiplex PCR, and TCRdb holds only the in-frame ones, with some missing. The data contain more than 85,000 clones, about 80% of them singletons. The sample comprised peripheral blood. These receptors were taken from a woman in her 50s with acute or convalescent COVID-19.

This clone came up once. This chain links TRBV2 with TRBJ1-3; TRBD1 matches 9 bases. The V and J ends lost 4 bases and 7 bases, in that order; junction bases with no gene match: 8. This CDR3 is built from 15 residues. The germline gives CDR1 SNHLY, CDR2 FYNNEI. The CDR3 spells CASSVEGTGHNTIYF. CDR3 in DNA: TGTGCCAGCAGTGTTGAAGGGACAGGGCATAACACCATATATTTT.

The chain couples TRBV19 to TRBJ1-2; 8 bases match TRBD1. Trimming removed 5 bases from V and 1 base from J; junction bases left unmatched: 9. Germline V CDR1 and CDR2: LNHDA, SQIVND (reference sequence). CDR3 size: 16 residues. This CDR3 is CASSAVRTGNNYGYTF. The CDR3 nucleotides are TGTGCCAGTAGTGCCGTACGGACAGGGAATAACTATGGCTACACCTTC. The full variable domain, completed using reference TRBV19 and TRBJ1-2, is DGGITQSPKYLFRKEGQNVTLSCEQNLNHDAMYWYRQDPGQGLRLIYYSQIVNDFQKGDIAEGYSVSREKKESFPLTVTSAQKNPTAFYLCASSAVRTGNNYGYTFGSGTRLTVV.

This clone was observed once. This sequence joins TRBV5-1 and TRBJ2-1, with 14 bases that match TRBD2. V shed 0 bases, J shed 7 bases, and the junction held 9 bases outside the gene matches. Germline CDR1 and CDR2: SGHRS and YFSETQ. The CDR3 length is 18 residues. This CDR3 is CASSLESGLAGVWNEQFF. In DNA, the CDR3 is TGCGCCAGCAGCTTGGAGTCGGGACTAGCGGGGGTATGGAATGAGCAGTTCTTC.

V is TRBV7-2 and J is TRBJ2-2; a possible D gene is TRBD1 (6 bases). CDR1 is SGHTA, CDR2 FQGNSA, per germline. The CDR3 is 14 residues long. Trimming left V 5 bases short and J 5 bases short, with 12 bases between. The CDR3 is CASSRDRTTGELFF. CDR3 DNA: TGTGCCAGCAGCCGTGACAGGACAACCGGGGAGCTGTTTTTT.

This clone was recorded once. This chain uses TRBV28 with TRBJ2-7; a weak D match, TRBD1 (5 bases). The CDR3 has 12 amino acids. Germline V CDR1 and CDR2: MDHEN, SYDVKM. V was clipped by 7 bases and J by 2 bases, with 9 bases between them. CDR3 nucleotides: TGTGCCAGCACACAGGTCCCCTACGAGCAGTACTTC. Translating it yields CASTQVPYEQYF.

CDR3 nucleotides: TGTGCCAGTAGTCTGGCGGGGGGGCGGTACAATGAGCAGTTCTTC. Its translation is CASSLAGGRYNEQFF. V is TRBV19 and J is TRBJ2-1; 9 bases match TRBD2. Germline-derived CDR1 and CDR2 are LNHDA and SQIVND (reference sequence). The CDR3 extends over 15 amino acids. V was clipped by 5 bases and J by 4 bases; unmatched bases: 6.

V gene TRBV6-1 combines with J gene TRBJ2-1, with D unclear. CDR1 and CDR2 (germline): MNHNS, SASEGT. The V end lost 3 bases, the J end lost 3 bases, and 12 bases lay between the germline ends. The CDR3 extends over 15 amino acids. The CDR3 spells CASSEVASNYNEQFF. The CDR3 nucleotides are TGTGCCAGCAGTGAGGTAGCCTCTAACTACAATGAGCAGTTCTTC.

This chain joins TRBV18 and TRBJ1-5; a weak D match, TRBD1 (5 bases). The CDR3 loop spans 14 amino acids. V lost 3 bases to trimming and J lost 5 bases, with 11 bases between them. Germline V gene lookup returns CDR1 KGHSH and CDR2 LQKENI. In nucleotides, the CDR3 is TGTGCCAGCTCACCGGGCAGGGTTGATCAGCCCCAGCATTTT. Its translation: CASSPGRVDQPQHF. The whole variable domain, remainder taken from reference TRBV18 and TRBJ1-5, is NAGVMQNPRHLVRRRGQEARLRCSPMKGHSHVYWYRQLPEEGLKFMVYLQKENIIDESGMPKERFSAEFPKEGPSILRIQQVVRGDSAAYFCASSPGRVDQPQHFGDGTRLSIL.

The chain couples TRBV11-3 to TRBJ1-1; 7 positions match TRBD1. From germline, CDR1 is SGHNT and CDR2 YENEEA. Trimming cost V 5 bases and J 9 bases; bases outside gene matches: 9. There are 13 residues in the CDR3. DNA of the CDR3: TGTGCCAGCAGCATTATTCCGGGACAGAAAGCTTTCTTT. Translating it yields CASSIIPGQKAFF.

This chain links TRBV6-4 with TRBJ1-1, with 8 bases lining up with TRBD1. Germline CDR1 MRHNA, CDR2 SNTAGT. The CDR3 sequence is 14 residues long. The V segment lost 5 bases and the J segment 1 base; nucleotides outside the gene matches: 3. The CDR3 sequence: CASSITGGNTEAFF. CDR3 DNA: TGTGCCAGCAGTATAACAGGGGGGAACACTGAAGCTTTCTTT.

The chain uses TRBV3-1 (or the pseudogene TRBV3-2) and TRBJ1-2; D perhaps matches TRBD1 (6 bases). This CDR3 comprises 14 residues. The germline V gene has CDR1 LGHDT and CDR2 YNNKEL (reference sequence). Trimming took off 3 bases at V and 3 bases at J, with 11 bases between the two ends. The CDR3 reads CASSQRGGHYGYTF. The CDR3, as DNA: TGTGCCAGCAGCCAGCGAGGGGGACACTATGGCTACACCTTC.

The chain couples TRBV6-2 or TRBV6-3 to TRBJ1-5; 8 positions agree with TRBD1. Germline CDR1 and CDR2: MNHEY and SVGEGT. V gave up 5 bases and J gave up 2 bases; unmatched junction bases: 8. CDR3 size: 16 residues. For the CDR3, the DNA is TGTGCCAGCAGTCCAGGGGGCGCGGGAGGCAATCAGCCCCAGCATTTT. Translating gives CASSPGGAGGNQPQHF.

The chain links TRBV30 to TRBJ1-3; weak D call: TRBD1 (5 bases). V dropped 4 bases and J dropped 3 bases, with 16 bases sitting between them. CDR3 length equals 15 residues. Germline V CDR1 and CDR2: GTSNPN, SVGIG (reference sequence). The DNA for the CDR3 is TGTGCCTGGAAACAACCCGGGACTGGTGGAAACACCATATATTTT. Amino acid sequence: CAWKQPGTGGNTIYF.

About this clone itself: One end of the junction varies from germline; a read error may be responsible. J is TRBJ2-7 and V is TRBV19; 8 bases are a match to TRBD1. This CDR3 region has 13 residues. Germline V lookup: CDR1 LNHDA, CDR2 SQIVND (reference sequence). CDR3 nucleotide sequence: TGTGCCAGTAGCGCGACAGGGGTCCACGAGCAGCACTTC. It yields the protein CASSATGVHEQHF.

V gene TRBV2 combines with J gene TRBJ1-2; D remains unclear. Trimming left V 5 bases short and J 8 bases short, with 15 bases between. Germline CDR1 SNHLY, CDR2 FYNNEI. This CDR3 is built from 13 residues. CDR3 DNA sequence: TGTGCCAGCAGTCCCAGAAAGACACAGGGCTACACCTTC. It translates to CASSPRKTQGYTF.

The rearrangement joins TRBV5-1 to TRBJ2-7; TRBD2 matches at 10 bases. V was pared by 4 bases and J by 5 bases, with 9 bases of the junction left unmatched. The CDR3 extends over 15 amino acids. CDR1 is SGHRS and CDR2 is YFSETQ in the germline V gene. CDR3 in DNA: TGCGCCAGCAGCCCGTACTACCTAGCGGGGGACGAGCAGTACTTC. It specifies CASSPYYLAGDEQYF.

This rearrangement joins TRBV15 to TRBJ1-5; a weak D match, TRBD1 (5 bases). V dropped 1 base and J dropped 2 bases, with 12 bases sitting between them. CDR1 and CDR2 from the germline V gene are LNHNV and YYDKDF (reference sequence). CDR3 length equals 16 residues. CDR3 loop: CATSRGDRPGNQPQHF. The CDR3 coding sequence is TGTGCCACCAGCAGAGGTGACAGACCGGGCAATCAGCCCCAGCATTTT.

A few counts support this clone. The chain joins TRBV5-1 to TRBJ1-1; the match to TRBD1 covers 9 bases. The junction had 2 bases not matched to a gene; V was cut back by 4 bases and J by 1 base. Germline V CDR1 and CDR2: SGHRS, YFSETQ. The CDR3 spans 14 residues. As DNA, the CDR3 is TGCGCCAGCAGCCCGGACAGGGGGAACACTGAAGCTTTCTTT. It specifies CASSPDRGNTEAFF.

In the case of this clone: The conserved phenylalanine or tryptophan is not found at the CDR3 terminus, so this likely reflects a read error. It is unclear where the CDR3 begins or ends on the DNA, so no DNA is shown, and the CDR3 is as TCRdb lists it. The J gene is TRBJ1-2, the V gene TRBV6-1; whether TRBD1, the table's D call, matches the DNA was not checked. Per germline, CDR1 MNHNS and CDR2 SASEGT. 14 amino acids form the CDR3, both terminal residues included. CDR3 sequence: CASSERDRQGPAAV.

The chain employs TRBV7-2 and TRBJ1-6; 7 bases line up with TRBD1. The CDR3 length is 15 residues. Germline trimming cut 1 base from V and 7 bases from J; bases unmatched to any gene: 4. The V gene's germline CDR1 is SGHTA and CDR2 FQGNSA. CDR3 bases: TGTGCCAGCAGCTTAGTACAGGGGCTGAATTCACCCCTCCACTTT. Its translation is CASSLVQGLNSPLHF. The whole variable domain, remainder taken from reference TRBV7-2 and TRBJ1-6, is GAGVSQSPSNKVTEKGKDVELRCDPISGHTALYWYRQSLGQGLEFLIYFQGNSAPDKSGLPSDRFSAERTGGSVSTLTIQRTQQEDSAVYLCASSLVQGLNSPLHFGNGTRLTVT.

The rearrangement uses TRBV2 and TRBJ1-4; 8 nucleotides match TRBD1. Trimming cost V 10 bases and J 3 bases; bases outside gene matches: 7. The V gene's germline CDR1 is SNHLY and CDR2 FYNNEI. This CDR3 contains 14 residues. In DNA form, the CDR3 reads TGTGCCAACTCAGACAGGGGAGCTAATGAAAAACTGTTTTTT. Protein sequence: CANSDRGANEKLFF.